A single sample is the source of the 9 T cell receptor beta chains below, sequenced in a study of blood T cell repertoires in COVID-19. Data came from immunoSEQ multiplex PCR; TCRdb stores just in-frame clones and leaves some out. The data contain approximately 290,000 clones, roughly 80% of them seen just once; the ten biggest clones take up approximately 14%. Material: peripheral blood. The receptors here all came from a person between 70 and 80 years old with COVID-19, enrolled during active disease.

The V gene is TRBV28, the J gene TRBJ2-1; no clear D gene. The germline CDR1 and CDR2 sequences are MDHEN and SYDVKM. The germline V and J ends were trimmed by 4 bases and 10 bases, with 11 bases remaining between them. The CDR3 length is 12 residues. As DNA, the CDR3 is TGTGCCAGCAGTTCTCCCTTGAGGGAGCAGTTCTTC. This gives the protein CASSSPLREQFF.

The gene calls are TRBV27 and TRBJ2-1; possible D gene TRBD2, 6 bases. Germline CDR1 and CDR2: MNHEY and SMNVEV (reference sequence). V lost 6 bases to trimming and J lost 5 bases, with 20 bases between them. The CDR3 has 16 residues. DNA of the CDR3: TGTGCCAGCAGACAACTCGGGAGAACGGGCAACAATGAGCAGTTCTTC. The encoded protein is CASRQLGRTGNNEQFF.

This chain connects TRBV10-2 to TRBJ2-1; 8 nucleotides line up with TRBD2. Germline CDR1 and CDR2: WSHSY and SAAADI. V lost 8 bases and J lost 8; bases outside the gene matches: 11. This CDR3 spans 14 amino acids. CDR3 protein: CASAPGGAGYEQFF. The CDR3 region has the DNA TGCGCCAGCGCCCCCGGGGGGGCCGGCTATGAGCAGTTCTTC.

V gene TRBV29-1 combines with J gene TRBJ2-2; 12 bases agree with TRBD2. Germline CDR1 and CDR2: SQVTM and ANQGSEA. The CDR3 length is 16 residues. V lost 7 bases to trimming and J lost 6 bases; unmatched junction nucleotides: 12. The CDR3 DNA reads as TGCAGCGCGACGACTAGCGGGAGCCCGGGGGCCGGGGAGCTGTTTTTT. This translates into CSATTSGSPGAGELFF.

The chain combines TRBV7-2 with TRBJ1-3; D gene uncertain. Germline V gene data show CDR1 as SGHTA and CDR2 as FQGNSA. This CDR3 contains 12 residues. V was cut by 5 bases and J by 8 bases, with 10 bases left in between. The CDR3 sequence is CASSVNGDTIYF. The DNA for the CDR3 is TGTGCCAGCAGCGTCAACGGGGACACCATATATTTT.

This chain's CDR3 is CAWSVGTGDDEQYF. DNA for the CDR3: TGTGCCTGGAGTGTCGGGACAGGGGACGACGAGCAGTACTTC. J is TRBJ2-7 and V is TRBV30; 10 bases line up with TRBD1. Germline CDR1 is GTSNPN and CDR2 is SVGIG (reference sequence). The V gene end was trimmed by 0 bases and the J gene end by 5 bases; junction bases not matched to a gene: 4. The CDR3 length is 14 residues.

The chain joins TRBV27 to TRBJ2-3; 7 nucleotides line up with TRBD2. The CDR3 length is 16 residues. The J segment lost 0 bases and the V segment lost 6 bases, leaving 9 bases of the junction unmatched. The germline CDR1 and CDR2 sequences are MNHEY and SMNVEV (reference sequence). CDR3 amino acids: CASRESLAISTDTQYF. The CDR3 DNA sequence: TGTGCCAGCAGGGAATCACTAGCGATCAGCACAGATACGCAGTATTTT.

As regards this clone: The junction does not match germline at one end; this may be a read error. The V gene is TRBV6-2 or TRBV6-3, the J gene TRBJ2-3, with a possible D match to TRBD2 (6 bases). Looked up from germline, CDR1 is MNHEY and CDR2 is SVGEGT. The CDR3 has 15 amino acids. The DNA of the CDR3 is TGTGCCAGCAGCTCCCGCGGGATCCCTCCGGATACACAGTATTTT. This translates into CASSSRGIPPDTQYF.

The chain carries TRBV28 and TRBJ2-3; TRBD1 matches at 7 bases. The CDR3 is 13 amino acids. Unmatched junction bases numbered 5, after V lost 6 bases and J lost 5 bases. Germline V CDR1 and CDR2: MDHEN, SYDVKM. As DNA, the CDR3 is TGTGCCAGCAGAGACAGGGTATTAGATACGCAGTATTTT. Its translation is CASRDRVLDTQYF. Filled out from reference TRBV28 and TRBJ2-3, the complete variable domain reads DVKVTQSSRYLVKRTGEKVFLECVQDMDHENMFWYRQDPGLGLRLIYFSYDVKMKEKGDIPEGYSVSREKKERFSLILESASTNQTSMYLCASRDRVLDTQYFGPGTRLTVL.